These T cell receptor beta chains were read from a single sample in a study of T cells in Graves' hyperthyroidism and ophthalmopathy. TCRdb reanalysed the multiplex PCR reads using MiXCR and keeps one entry per CDR3 protein. The sample records fewer than 600,000 distinct CDR3 sequences, less than 15% being singletons. Sample: blood. The receptor set was obtained from a middle-aged woman with Graves' hyperthyroidism. The CDR3 runs from the conserved cysteine through the conserved F or W. The order of the fields is D gene, V gene, J gene, clone size, CDR3 DNA, CDR3 protein. D genes are given only for firm matches. Size tells how often a clone was seen (once, few, many) or the class of an expanded clone, and some rows leave it out.

d_call: TRBD1
v_call: TRBV7-9
j_call: TRBJ1-3
clone_size: -
cdr3_nt: TGTGCCAGCAGGGACAACAGGGGACTCTCTGGAAACACCATATATTTT
cdr3_aa: CASRDNRGLSGNTIYF

d_call: -
v_call: TRBV27
j_call: TRBJ1-2
clone_size: -
cdr3_nt: TGTGCCAGCAAGGAAGGCACGGTGGGAGATGGCTACACCTTC
cdr3_aa: CASKEGTVGDGYTF

d_call: -
v_call: TRBV29-1
j_call: TRBJ2-3
clone_size: few
cdr3_nt: TGCAGCGTTGAAGACTGGGACTTTAGCACAGATACGCAGTATTTT
cdr3_aa: CSVEDWDFSTDTQYF

d_call: TRBD1
v_call: TRBV28
j_call: TRBJ2-7
clone_size: many
cdr3_nt: TGTGCCAGCAGCCCCCCACAGGGGGCTAGCAGAGAGCAGTACTTC
cdr3_aa: CASSPPQGASREQYF

d_call: TRBD2
v_call: TRBV4-1
j_call: TRBJ2-7
clone_size: few
cdr3_nt: TGCGCCAGCAGCCCACTTCCTAGCGGGATCTACGAGCAGTACTTC
cdr3_aa: CASSPLPSGIYEQYF

d_call: -
v_call: TRBV9
j_call: TRBJ2-3
clone_size: -
cdr3_nt: TGTGCCAGCAGCGTAGAAGCGGGTTACACAGATACGCAGTATTTT
cdr3_aa: CASSVEAGYTDTQYF

d_call: -
v_call: TRBV30
j_call: TRBJ1-6
clone_size: few
cdr3_nt: TGTGCCACCAGACAGAGCTCCTATAATTCACCCCTCCACTTT
cdr3_aa: CATRQSSYNSPLHF

d_call: -
v_call: TRBV3-1
j_call: TRBJ1-1
clone_size: many
cdr3_nt: TGTGCCAGCAGCCCGGTTTTCGTGTTAGGGAGAAACACTGAAGCTTTCTTT
cdr3_aa: CASSPVFVLGRNTEAFF

d_call: -
v_call: TRBV28
j_call: TRBJ1-6
clone_size: many
cdr3_nt: TGTGCCAGCAGTTTGGGCAGGGTTAATTCACCCCTCCACTTT
cdr3_aa: CASSLGRVNSPLHF

d_call: TRBD2
v_call: TRBV7-9
j_call: TRBJ2-1
clone_size: many
cdr3_nt: TGTGCCAGCAGCTTAGTTCTTCTGCTAGCGGGAGTCAACAATGAGCAGTTCTTC
cdr3_aa: CASSLVLLLAGVNNEQFF

d_call: TRBD2
v_call: TRBV28
j_call: TRBJ2-1
clone_size: many
cdr3_nt: TGTGCCAGCCTGGGACTAGGAGCGTACAATGAGCAGTTCTTC
cdr3_aa: CASLGLGAYNEQFF

d_call: -
v_call: TRBV20-1
j_call: TRBJ2-1
clone_size: many
cdr3_nt: TGCAGTGCCGAAGGAGTAGCGACTAACAATGAGCAGTTCTTC
cdr3_aa: CSAEGVATNNEQFF

d_call: -
v_call: TRBV12-3/TRBV12-4
j_call: TRBJ2-7
clone_size: many
cdr3_nt: TGTGCCAGCAGTTTAAGGTGGTTCGAGCAGTACTTC
cdr3_aa: CASSLRWFEQYF

d_call: TRBD1
v_call: TRBV6-1
j_call: TRBJ2-5
clone_size: many
cdr3_nt: TGTGCCAGCAGGCACAGGGGGGCGGAGACCCAGTACTTC
cdr3_aa: CASRHRGAETQYF

d_call: -
v_call: TRBV27
j_call: TRBJ2-1
clone_size: many
cdr3_nt: TGTGCCGTCGCGAGGGATGAGCAGTTCTTC
cdr3_aa: CAVARDEQFF

d_call: TRBD2
v_call: TRBV25-1
j_call: TRBJ2-2
clone_size: few
cdr3_nt: TGTGCCAGCAGTGTTCTAGCGGGAGGAGAGGGGGAGCTGTTTTTT
cdr3_aa: CASSVLAGGEGELFF

d_call: -
v_call: TRBV19
j_call: TRBJ1-1
clone_size: -
cdr3_nt: TGTGCCAGTAGTCCGTTAGGGCGGCGAACTGAAGCTTTCTTT
cdr3_aa: CASSPLGRRTEAFF

d_call: -
v_call: TRBV6-1
j_call: TRBJ2-5
clone_size: many
cdr3_nt: TGTGCCAGCAGTTCCGGACAGAGCTCGGGGGAGACCCAGTACTTC
cdr3_aa: CASSSGQSSGETQYF

d_call: TRBD1
v_call: TRBV6-1
j_call: TRBJ1-5
clone_size: many
cdr3_nt: TGTGCCAGCAGTACGGACAGGGGATCTCAGCCCCAGCATTTT
cdr3_aa: CASSTDRGSQPQHF

d_call: TRBD2
v_call: TRBV20-1
j_call: TRBJ2-4
clone_size: -
cdr3_nt: TGCAGTGCTAGAGATAACGGGAGGCTAGCCAAAAACATTCAGTACTTC
cdr3_aa: CSARDNGRLAKNIQYF

d_call: -
v_call: TRBV27
j_call: TRBJ2-1
clone_size: many
cdr3_nt: TGTGCCAGCAGTTCACGGGCTATTTCCTCCCATGAGCAGTTCTTC
cdr3_aa: CASSSRAISSHEQFF

d_call: -
v_call: TRBV5-6
j_call: TRBJ2-3
clone_size: -
cdr3_nt: TGTGCCAGCAGCTCCCGATGGGAGAGCACAGATACGCAGTATTTT
cdr3_aa: CASSSRWESTDTQYF

d_call: TRBD1
v_call: TRBV5-1
j_call: TRBJ1-5
clone_size: many
cdr3_nt: TGTGCCAGCAGTTTGACAGGGGATCAGCCCCAGCATTTT
cdr3_aa: CASSLTGDQPQHF

d_call: -
v_call: TRBV12-3/TRBV12-4
j_call: TRBJ1-2
clone_size: many
cdr3_nt: TGTGCCAGCAGTCCCTCTTTCCGGGACACATTTAACTATGGCTACACCTTC
cdr3_aa: CASSPSFRDTFNYGYTF

d_call: -
v_call: TRBV27
j_call: TRBJ2-1
clone_size: many
cdr3_nt: TGTGCCAGCAGTCTCATCGGTGAGTCCTACAATGAGCAGTTCTTC
cdr3_aa: CASSLIGESYNEQFF

d_call: TRBD2
v_call: TRBV7-9
j_call: TRBJ2-1
clone_size: -
cdr3_nt: TGTGCCAGCAGTCCACCTCCGACTAGCGGGTGGAATGAGCAGTTCTTC
cdr3_aa: CASSPPPTSGWNEQFF

d_call: TRBD2
v_call: TRBV29-1
j_call: TRBJ2-3
clone_size: -
cdr3_nt: TGCAGCGTTGAAAACTTAGCGGGAGGGGGAGATACGCAGTATTTT
cdr3_aa: CSVENLAGGGDTQYF

d_call: TRBD1
v_call: TRBV6-1
j_call: TRBJ2-1
clone_size: few
cdr3_nt: TGTGCCAGCAGTACCCGGGACAGCGTGCCTGAGCAGTTCTTC
cdr3_aa: CASSTRDSVPEQFF

d_call: -
v_call: TRBV7-3
j_call: TRBJ2-5
clone_size: many
cdr3_nt: TGTGTCAGCAGCTCTGACGGAGAAGAGACCCAGTACTTC
cdr3_aa: CVSSSDGEETQYF

d_call: TRBD2
v_call: TRBV20-1
j_call: TRBJ2-5
clone_size: few
cdr3_nt: TGCAGTGCTACCGGGACTAGCGGGAGGGAAGTCAAAGAGACCCAGTACTTC
cdr3_aa: CSATGTSGREVKETQYF

d_call: -
v_call: TRBV12-3/TRBV12-4
j_call: TRBJ2-7
clone_size: once
cdr3_nt: TGTGCCAGCAGTTTAGCCCTGGGACGGAGCTCCTACGAGCAGTACTTC
cdr3_aa: CASSLALGRSSYEQYF

d_call: TRBD2
v_call: TRBV7-6
j_call: TRBJ2-1
clone_size: many
cdr3_nt: TGTGCCAGCAGCCGTCGAGGACTAGCGGGACTCTCCTACAATGAGCAGTTCTTC
cdr3_aa: CASSRRGLAGLSYNEQFF

d_call: -
v_call: TRBV6-9
j_call: TRBJ1-3
clone_size: -
cdr3_nt: TGTGCCAGCAGTTATTATGTTAGGCAGGGAAACACCATATATTTT
cdr3_aa: CASSYYVRQGNTIYF

d_call: TRBD2
v_call: TRBV5-5
j_call: TRBJ2-7
clone_size: many
cdr3_nt: TGTGCCAGCACCTTTGGTCTAGCGGACTCCTACGAGCAGTACTTC
cdr3_aa: CASTFGLADSYEQYF

d_call: -
v_call: TRBV28
j_call: TRBJ1-3
clone_size: -
cdr3_nt: TGTGCCAGCAGTTTACTGTCGATACCCGGAAACACCATATATTTT
cdr3_aa: CASSLLSIPGNTIYF

d_call: -
v_call: TRBV6-2/TRBV6-3
j_call: TRBJ1-5
clone_size: -
cdr3_nt: TGTGCCAGCTATGACATATACAATCAGCCCCAGCATTTT
cdr3_aa: CASYDIYNQPQHF

d_call: -
v_call: TRBV15
j_call: TRBJ1-2
clone_size: many
cdr3_nt: TGTGCCACCAGCATTATGGCGGCTGCTAACTATGGCTACACCTTC
cdr3_aa: CATSIMAAANYGYTF